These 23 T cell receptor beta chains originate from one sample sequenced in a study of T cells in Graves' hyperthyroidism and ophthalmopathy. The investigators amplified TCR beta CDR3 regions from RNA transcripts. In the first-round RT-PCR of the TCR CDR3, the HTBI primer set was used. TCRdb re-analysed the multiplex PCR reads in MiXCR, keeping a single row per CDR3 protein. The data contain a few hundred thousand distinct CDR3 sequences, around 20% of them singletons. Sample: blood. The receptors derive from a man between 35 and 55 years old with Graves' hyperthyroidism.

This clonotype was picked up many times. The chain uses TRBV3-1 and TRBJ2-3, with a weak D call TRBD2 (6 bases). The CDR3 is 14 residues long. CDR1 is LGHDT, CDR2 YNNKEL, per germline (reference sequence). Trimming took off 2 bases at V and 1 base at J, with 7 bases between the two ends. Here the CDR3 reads CASSQREGTDTQYF. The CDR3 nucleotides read TGTGCCAGCAGCCAAAGGGAGGGCACAGATACGCAGTATTTT.

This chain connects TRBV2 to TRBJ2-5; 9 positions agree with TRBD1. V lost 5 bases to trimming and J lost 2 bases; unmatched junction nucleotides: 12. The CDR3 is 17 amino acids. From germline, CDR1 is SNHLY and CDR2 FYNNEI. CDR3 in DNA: TGTGCCAGCAGTTTCCGGACAGGGGCTTTGGGACAAGAGACCCAGTACTTC. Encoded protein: CASSFRTGALGQETQYF.

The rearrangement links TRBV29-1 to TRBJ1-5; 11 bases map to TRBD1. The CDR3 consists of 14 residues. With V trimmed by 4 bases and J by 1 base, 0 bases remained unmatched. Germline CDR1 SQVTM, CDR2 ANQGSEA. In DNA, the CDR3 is TGCAGCGTTGGGACAGGGGGCAGCAATCAGCCCCAGCATTTT. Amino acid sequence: CSVGTGGSNQPQHF. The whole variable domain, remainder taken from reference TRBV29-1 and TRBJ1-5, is SAVISQKPSRDICQRGTSLTIQCQVDSQVTMMFWYRQQPGQSLTLIATANQGSEATYESGFVIDKFPISRPNLTFSTLTVSNMSPEDSSIYLCSVGTGGSNQPQHFGDGTRLSIL.

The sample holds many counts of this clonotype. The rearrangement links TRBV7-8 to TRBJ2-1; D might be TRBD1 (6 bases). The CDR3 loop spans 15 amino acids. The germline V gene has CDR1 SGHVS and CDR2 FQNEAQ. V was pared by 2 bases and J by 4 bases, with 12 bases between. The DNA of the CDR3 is TGTGCCAGCAGCTTATATAACAGGGCATACAATGAGCAGTTCTTC. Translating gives CASSLYNRAYNEQFF.

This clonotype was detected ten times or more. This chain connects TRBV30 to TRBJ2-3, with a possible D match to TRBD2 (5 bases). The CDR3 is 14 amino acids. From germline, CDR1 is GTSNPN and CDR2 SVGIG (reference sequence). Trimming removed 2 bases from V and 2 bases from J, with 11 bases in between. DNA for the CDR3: TGTGCCTGGAGTACCCGGGAAGTCACAGATACGCAGTATTTT. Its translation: CAWSTREVTDTQYF. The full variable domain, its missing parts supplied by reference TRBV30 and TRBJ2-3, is SQTIHQWPATLVQPVGSPLSLECTVEGTSNPNLYWYRQAAGRGLQLLFYSVGIGQISSEVPQNLSASRPQDRQFILSSKKLLLSDSGFYLCAWSTREVTDTQYFGPGTRLTVL.

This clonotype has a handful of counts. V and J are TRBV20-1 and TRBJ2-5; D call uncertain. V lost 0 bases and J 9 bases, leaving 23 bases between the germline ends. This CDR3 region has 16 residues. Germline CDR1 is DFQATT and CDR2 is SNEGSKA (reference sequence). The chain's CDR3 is CSARDRPRTLGEAQYF. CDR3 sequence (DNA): TGCAGTGCTAGAGATAGGCCTCGGACCCTCGGCGAGGCCCAGTACTTC.

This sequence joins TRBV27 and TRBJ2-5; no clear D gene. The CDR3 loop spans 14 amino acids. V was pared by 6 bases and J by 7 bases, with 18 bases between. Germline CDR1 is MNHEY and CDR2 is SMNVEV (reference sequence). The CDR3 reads CASRQSPGLVTQYF. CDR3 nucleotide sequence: TGTGCCAGCAGGCAGAGCCCGGGTTTGGTGACCCAGTACTTC.

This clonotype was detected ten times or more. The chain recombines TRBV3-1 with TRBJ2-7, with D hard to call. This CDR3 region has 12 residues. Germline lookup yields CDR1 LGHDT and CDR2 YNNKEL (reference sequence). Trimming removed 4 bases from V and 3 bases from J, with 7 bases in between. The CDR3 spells CASSLSHYEQYF. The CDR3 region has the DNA TGTGCCAGCAGCCTTTCCCACTACGAGCAGTACTTC.

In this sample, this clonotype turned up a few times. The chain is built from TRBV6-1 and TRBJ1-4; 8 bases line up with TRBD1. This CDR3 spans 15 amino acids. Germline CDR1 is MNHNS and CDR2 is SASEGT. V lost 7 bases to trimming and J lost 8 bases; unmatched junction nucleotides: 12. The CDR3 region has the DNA TGTGCCAGCAAGAAGACAGGGGAATCTGGGGAAAAACTGTTTTTT. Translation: CASKKTGESGEKLFF.

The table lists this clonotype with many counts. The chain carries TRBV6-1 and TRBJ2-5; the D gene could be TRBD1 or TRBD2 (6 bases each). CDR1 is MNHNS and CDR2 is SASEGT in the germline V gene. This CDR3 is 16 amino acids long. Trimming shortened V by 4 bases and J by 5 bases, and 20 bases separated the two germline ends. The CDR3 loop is CASSGLYMGGPETQYF. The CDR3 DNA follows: TGTGCCAGCAGTGGACTATACATGGGGGGCCCGGAGACCCAGTACTTC.

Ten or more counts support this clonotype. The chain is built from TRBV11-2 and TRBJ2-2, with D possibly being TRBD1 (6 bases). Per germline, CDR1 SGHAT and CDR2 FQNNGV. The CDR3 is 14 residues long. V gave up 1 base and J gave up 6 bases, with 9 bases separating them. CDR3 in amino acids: CASSLVSGAGELFF. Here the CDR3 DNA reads TGTGCCAGCAGCTTAGTCTCAGGGGCCGGGGAGCTGTTTTTT.

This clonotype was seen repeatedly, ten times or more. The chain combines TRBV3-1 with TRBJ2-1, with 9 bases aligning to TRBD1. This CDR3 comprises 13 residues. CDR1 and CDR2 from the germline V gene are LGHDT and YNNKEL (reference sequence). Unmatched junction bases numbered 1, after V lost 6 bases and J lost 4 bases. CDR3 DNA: TGTGCCAGCAGGGGACAGGGATACAATGAGCAGTTCTTC. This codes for CASRGQGYNEQFF.

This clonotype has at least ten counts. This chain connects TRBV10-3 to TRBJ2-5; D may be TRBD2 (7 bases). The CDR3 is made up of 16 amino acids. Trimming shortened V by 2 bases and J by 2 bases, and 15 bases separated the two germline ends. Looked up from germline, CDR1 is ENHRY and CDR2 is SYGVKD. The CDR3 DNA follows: TGTGCCATCAGTGAGCCCGGGGGGCTTTTACAAGAGACCCAGTACTTC. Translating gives CAISEPGGLLQETQYF.

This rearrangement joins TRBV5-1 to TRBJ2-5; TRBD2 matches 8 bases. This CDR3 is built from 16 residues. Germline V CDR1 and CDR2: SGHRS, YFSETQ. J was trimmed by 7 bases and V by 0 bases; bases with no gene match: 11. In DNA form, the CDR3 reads TGCGCCAGCAGCTTGGCCGGGATAGCGGGGTCGGGGACCCAGTACTTC. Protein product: CASSLAGIAGSGTQYF.

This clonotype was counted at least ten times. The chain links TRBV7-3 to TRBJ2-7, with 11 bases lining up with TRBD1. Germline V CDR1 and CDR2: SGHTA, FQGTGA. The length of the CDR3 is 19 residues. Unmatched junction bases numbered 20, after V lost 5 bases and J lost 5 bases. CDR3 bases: TGTGCCAGCAGCGACCCCCGGGACAGGGGGTCGGATCCTTTCCACGAGCAGTACTTC. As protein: CASSDPRDRGSDPFHEQYF.

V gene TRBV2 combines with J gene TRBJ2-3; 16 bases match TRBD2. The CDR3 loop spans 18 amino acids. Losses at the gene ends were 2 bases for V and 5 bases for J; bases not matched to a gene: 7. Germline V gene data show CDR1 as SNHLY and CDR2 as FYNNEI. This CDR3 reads CASSEPGGLAGGQDTQYF. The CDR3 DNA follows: TGTGCCAGCAGTGAACCTGGGGGACTAGCGGGGGGGCAAGATACGCAGTATTTT.

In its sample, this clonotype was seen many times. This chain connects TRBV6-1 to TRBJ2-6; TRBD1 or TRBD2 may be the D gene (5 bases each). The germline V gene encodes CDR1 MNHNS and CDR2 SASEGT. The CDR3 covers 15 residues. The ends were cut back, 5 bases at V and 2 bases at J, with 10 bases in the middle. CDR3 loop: CASSSGTAGANVLTF. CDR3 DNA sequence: TGTGCCAGCAGTTCCGGGACGGCTGGGGCCAACGTCCTGACTTTC.

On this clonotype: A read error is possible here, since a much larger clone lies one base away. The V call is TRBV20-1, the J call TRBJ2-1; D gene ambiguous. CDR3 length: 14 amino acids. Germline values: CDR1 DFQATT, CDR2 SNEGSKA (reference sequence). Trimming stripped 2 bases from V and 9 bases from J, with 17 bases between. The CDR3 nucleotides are TGCAGTGCTAGATACGAGACCAGCGTCGGTGAGCAGTTCTTC. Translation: CSARYETSVGEQFF.

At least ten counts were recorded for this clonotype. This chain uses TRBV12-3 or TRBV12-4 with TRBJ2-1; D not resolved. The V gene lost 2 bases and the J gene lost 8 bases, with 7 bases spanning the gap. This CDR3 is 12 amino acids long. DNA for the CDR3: TGTGCCAGCAGTTTATTGGGGTATGAGCAGTTCTTC. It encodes CASSLLGYEQFF.

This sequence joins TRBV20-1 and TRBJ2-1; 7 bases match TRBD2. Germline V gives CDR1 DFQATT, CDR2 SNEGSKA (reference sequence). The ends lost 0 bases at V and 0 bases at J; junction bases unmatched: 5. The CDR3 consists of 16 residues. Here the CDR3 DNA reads TGCAGTGCTAGAGATTTCCTAGCGGACTCCTACAATGAGCAGTTCTTC. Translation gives CSARDFLADSYNEQFF.

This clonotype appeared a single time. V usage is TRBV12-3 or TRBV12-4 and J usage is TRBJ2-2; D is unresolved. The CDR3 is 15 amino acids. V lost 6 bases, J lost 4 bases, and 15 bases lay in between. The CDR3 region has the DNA TGTGCCAGCAGAAAACGGGCAGTCGGCACCGGGGAGCTGTTTTTT. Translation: CASRKRAVGTGELFF.

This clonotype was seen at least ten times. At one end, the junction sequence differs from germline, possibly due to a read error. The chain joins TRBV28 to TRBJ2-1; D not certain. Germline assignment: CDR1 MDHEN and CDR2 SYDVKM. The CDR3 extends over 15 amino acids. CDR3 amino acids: CATSARLSPHNEQFF. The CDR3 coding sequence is TGTGCCACCAGTGCCCGACTCTCACCCCACAATGAGCAGTTCTTC.

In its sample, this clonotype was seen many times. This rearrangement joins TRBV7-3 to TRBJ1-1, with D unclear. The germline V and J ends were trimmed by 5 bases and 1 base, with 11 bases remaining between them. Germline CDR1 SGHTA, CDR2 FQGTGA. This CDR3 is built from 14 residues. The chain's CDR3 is CASSPQMGNTEAFF. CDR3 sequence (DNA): TGTGCCAGCAGCCCTCAGATGGGGAACACTGAAGCTTTCTTT.